The rows below give T cell receptor beta chains drawn from one sample of a study of blood T cell repertoires in COVID-19. Sequencing used immunoSEQ multiplex PCR; TCRdb keeps in-frame clones, though not all of them. Of 150,000 to 200,000 clones in the sample, roughly 83% were seen once. Sequences were obtained from PBMCs or T cells enriched from blood (not recorded which). The receptors stem from a woman in her thirties who had recovered from COVID-19. The CDR3 runs from the conserved cysteine through the conserved F or W. A D gene is named only where the DNA matches it firmly. Rows give clone size only sometimes, using once, few, many, or a class for an expanded clone.

.	TRBV15	TRBJ1-2	.	CATSRDRGGPHYGYTF	TGTGCCACCAGCAGAGATCGAGGCGGCCCCCACTATGGCTACACCTTC
TRBD1	TRBV23-1	TRBJ1-1	.	CASSHHNVGTGLRTEAFF	TGCGCCAGCAGTCACCACAATGTCGGGACAGGGCTGCGGACTGAAGCTTTCTTT
TRBD2	TRBV10-3	TRBJ2-1	few	CAIGKGTSNYNEQFF	TGTGCCATCGGGAAGGGGACTAGCAACTACAATGAGCAGTTCTTC
TRBD2	TRBV5-4	TRBJ2-7	.	CASTIGTSGYEQYF	TGTGCCAGCACCATCGGAACTAGCGGGTACGAGCAGTACTTC
.	TRBV4-1	TRBJ1-3	once	CASSQDKGGSSSGNTIYF	TGCGCCAGCAGCCAAGATAAAGGCGGATCGAGCTCTGGAAACACCATATATTTT
.	TRBV4-2	TRBJ1-2	.	CASSQENEGGYTF	TGTGCCAGCAGCCAAGAGAATGAGGGCGGCTACACCTTC
.	TRBV5-1	TRBJ2-3	.	CASSDAGGQYF	TGCGCCAGCAGCGACGCGGGCGGGCAGTATTTT
TRBD2	TRBV7-9	TRBJ2-5	.	CASSLGTSGQETQYF	TGTGCCAGCAGCTTAGGGACTAGCGGACAAGAGACCCAGTACTTC
.	TRBV7-6	TRBJ2-7	.	CASSRRLWADSYEQYF	TGTGCCAGCAGCCGTAGATTGTGGGCAGACTCCTACGAGCAGTACTTC
.	TRBV5-4	TRBJ2-1	.	CASSLGVAENNEQFF	TGTGCCAGCAGCTTGGGGGTAGCAGAGAACAATGAGCAGTTCTTC
.	TRBV7-9	TRBJ1-1	.	CASSFMSEDAFF	TGTGCCAGCAGCTTTATGTCCGAGGATGCTTTCTTT
TRBD1	TRBV15	TRBJ1-5	.	CATIPGQGNQPQHF	TGTGCCACCATCCCAGGACAGGGCAATCAGCCCCAGCATTTT
.	TRBV28	TRBJ2-7	.	CASSATGYPPYEQYF	TGTGCCAGCAGTGCCACAGGTTACCCACCCTACGAGCAGTACTTC
.	TRBV11-2	TRBJ2-3	.	CASSLDSGYTDTQYF	TGTGCCAGCAGCTTAGATAGCGGATACACAGATACGCAGTATTTT
.	TRBV6-5	TRBJ2-2	.	CASIQGITGGELFF	TGTGCCAGTATTCAGGGAATTACCGGGGGGGAGCTGTTTTTT
TRBD1	TRBV10-3	TRBJ2-2	.	CAISEGTGSTGELFF	TGTGCCATCAGTGAGGGGACAGGGTCCACCGGGGAGCTGTTTTTT
TRBD1	TRBV7-9	TRBJ1-2	.	CASSHISPRQGFYGYTF	TGTGCCAGCAGTCATATTTCCCCCCGACAGGGGTTCTATGGCTACACCTTC
TRBD1	TRBV28	TRBJ1-6	.	CASRMGQGLFNSPLHF	TGTGCCAGCAGAATGGGACAGGGGCTTTTCAATTCACCCCTCCACTTT
.	TRBV5-6	TRBJ2-7	once	CASSPIGAYEQYF	TGTGCCAGCAGCCCGATCGGGGCCTACGAGCAGTACTTC
TRBD1	TRBV28	TRBJ1-2	once	CASTHNRGPWGYTF	TGTGCCAGCACCCACAACAGGGGGCCATGGGGCTACACCTTC
.	TRBV2	TRBJ1-5	.	CASSSQGHNQPQHF	TGTGCCAGCAGTAGCCAGGGGCACAATCAGCCCCAGCATTTT
.	TRBV24-1	TRBJ2-2	.	CATSLSRLSGELFF	TGTGCCACCAGTTTGAGCCGTTTGAGCGGGGAGCTGTTTTTT
.	TRBV28	TRBJ2-1	once	CASGAASYNEQFF	TGTGCCAGCGGGGCCGCCTCCTACAATGAGCAGTTCTTC
.	TRBV19	TRBJ2-2	.	CASSINTGYGTGELFF	TGTGCCAGTAGTATAAACACAGGGTACGGCACCGGGGAGCTGTTTTTT
TRBD1	TRBV20-1	TRBJ2-7	.	CSASNSRGSYEQYF	TGCAGTGCTAGTAATAGCAGGGGGTCCTACGAGCAGTACTTC
.	TRBV18	TRBJ2-1	.	CASSPRSLSVYNEQFF	TGTGCCAGCTCACCACGATCACTCTCGGTCTACAATGAGCAGTTCTTC
.	TRBV18	TRBJ1-1	.	CASSPELNTEAFF	TGTGCCAGCTCACCCGAACTAAACACTGAAGCTTTCTTT
TRBD1	TRBV5-1	TRBJ1-6	.	CASSRPGQENSPLHF	TGCGCCAGCAGCCGCCCGGGACAGGAAAATTCACCCCTCCACTTT
TRBD1	TRBV4-1	TRBJ1-2	few	CASSPGQGGGYTF	TGCGCCAGCAGCCCCGGACAGGGTGGAGGCTACACCTTC
.	TRBV18	TRBJ2-3	.	CASSSGWGTDTQYF	TGTGCCAGCTCATCCGGGTGGGGCACAGATACGCAGTATTTT
TRBD2	TRBV2	TRBJ2-1	.	CASNREVLYNEQFF	TGTGCCAGCAACCGGGAGGTGCTCTACAATGAGCAGTTCTTC
TRBD2	TRBV10-3	TRBJ2-7	few	CAISDSSGNDEQYF	TGTGCCATCAGTGACTCTAGCGGAAACGACGAGCAGTACTTC
.	TRBV6-6	TRBJ1-5	.	CASSPTSRNQPQHF	TGTGCCAGCAGTCCTACCTCTCGCAATCAGCCCCAGCATTTT
TRBD2	TRBV5-1	TRBJ2-3	.	CASSLAGREGLETDTQYF	TGCGCCAGCAGCCTGGCGGGGCGGGAGGGCCTTGAGACAGATACGCAGTATTTT
TRBD1	TRBV6-1	TRBJ2-2	.	CASSVFWTGGYGELFF	TGTGCCAGCAGTGTTTTTTGGACAGGGGGCTACGGGGAGCTGTTTTTT
TRBD2	TRBV6-2/TRBV6-3	TRBJ2-7	.	CASSENAGLAGEQYF	TGTGCCAGCAGTGAGAATGCGGGACTAGCTGGCGAGCAGTACTTC
TRBD1	TRBV27	TRBJ1-2	.	CASSSHGQGGRYGYTF	TGTGCCAGCAGTTCCCACGGACAGGGGGGGAGGTATGGCTACACCTTC
.	TRBV11-3	TRBJ2-3	.	CASSFGGDTDTQYF	TGTGCCAGCAGCTTCGGCGGGGACACAGATACGCAGTATTTT